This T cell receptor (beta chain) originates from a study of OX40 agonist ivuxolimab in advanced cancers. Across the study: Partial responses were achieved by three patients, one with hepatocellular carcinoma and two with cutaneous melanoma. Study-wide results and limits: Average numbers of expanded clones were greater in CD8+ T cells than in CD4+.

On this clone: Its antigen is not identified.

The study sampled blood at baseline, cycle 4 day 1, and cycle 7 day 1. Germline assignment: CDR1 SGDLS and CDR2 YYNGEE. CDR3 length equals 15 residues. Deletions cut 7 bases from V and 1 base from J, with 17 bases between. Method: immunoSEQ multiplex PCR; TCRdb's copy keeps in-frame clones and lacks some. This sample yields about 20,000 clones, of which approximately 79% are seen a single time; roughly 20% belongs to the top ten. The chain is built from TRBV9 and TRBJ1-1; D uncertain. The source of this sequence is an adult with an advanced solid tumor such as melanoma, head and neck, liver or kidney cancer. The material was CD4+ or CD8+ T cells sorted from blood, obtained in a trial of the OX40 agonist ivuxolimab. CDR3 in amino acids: CASALRKEGNTEAFF. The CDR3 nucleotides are TGTGCCAGCGCCCTCCGGAAGGAGGGGAACACTGAAGCTTTCTTT.